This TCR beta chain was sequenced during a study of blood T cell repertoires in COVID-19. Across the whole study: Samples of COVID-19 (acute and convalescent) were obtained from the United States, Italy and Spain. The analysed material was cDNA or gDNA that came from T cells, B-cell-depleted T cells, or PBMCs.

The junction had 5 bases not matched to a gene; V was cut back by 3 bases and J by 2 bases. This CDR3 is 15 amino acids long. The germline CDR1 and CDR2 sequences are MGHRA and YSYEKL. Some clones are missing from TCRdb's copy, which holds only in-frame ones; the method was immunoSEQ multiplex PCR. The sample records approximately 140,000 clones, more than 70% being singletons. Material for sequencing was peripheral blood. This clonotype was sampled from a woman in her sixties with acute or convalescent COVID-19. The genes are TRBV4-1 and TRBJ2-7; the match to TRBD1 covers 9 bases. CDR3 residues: CASSHSGTGTYEQYF. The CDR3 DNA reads TGCGCCAGCAGCCACTCCGGGACAGGGACCTACGAGCAGTACTTC.